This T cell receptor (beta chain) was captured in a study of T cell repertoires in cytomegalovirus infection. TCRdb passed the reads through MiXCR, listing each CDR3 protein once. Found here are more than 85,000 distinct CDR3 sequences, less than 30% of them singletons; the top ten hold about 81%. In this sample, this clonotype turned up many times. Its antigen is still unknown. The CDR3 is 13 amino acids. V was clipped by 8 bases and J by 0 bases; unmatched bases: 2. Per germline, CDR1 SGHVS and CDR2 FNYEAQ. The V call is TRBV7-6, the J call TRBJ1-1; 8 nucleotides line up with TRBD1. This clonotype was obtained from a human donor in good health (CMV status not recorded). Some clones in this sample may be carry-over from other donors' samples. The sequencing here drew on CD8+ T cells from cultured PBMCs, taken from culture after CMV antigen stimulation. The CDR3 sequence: CASGTGMNTEAFF. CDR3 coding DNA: TGTGCCAGCGGGACAGGCATGAACACTGAAGCTTTCTTT.